This T cell receptor beta chain is from a study of blood T cell repertoires in COVID-19. There are a few counts of this clone. Clones were sequenced by immunoSEQ multiplex PCR, and TCRdb holds only the in-frame ones, with some missing. The sample lists some 97,000 clones, roughly 80% occurring once. The receptor was isolated from a man in his sixties or seventies with active or convalescent COVID-19. The sequenced material came from peripheral blood.

DNA for the CDR3: TGTGCCGGTCGACAGGGTCCCAATCAGCCCCAGCATTTT. Its protein is CAGRQGPNQPQHF. The V and J genes are TRBV30 and TRBJ1-5, with 7 nucleotides matching TRBD1. In germline, CDR1 is GTSNPN, CDR2 SVGIG (reference sequence). The CDR3 sequence is 13 residues long. Trimming at V came to 8 bases and at J to 3 bases, leaving 7 bases not matched to a gene.